These T cell receptor beta chains were read from a single sample in a study of blood T cells in healthy people across ages. TCRdb re-analysed the 5' RACE reads in MiXCR, keeping a single row per CDR3 protein. The top ten hold under 20% of the sample, which has more than 1 million distinct CDR3 sequences, under 55% seen once. The sample was blood. The source is a woman aged 55-75 years in good health. The CDR3 runs from the conserved cysteine through the conserved F or W. A D gene is named only where the DNA matches it firmly. A clone size is listed for some rows: how often the clone was seen (once, few, many), or a class if it is expanded.

clone_size j_call d_call v_call cdr3_aa cdr3_nt
many TRBJ2-6 NA TRBV29-1 CSVVGLGAQGANVLTF TGCAGCGTTGTTGGTTTGGGGGCGCAAGGGGCCAACGTCCTGACTTTC
few TRBJ2-1 TRBD2 TRBV13 CASSLGLTSGYNEQFF TGTGCCAGCAGCTTAGGCCTGACTAGCGGATACAATGAGCAGTTCTTC
NA TRBJ2-5 NA TRBV6-1 CATLAGQLYQETQYF TGTGCCACCCTCGCGGGACAGCTGTACCAAGAGACCCAGTACTTC
NA TRBJ2-5 NA TRBV5-1 CASSPGEVRETQYF TGCGCCAGCAGCCCGGGAGAGGTACGGGAGACCCAGTACTTC
few TRBJ1-4 NA TRBV27 CASSFGGADEKLFF TGTGCCAGCAGTTTCGGGGGGGCGGATGAAAAACTGTTTTTT
NA TRBJ2-7 NA TRBV7-6 CASSSGPRESYEQYF TGTGCCAGCAGCTCTGGTCCTCGGGAGTCCTACGAGCAGTACTTC
NA TRBJ2-3 TRBD2 TRBV4-2 CASSQTTSGTDTQYF TGTGCCAGCAGCCAGACGACTAGCGGCACAGATACGCAGTATTTT
NA TRBJ2-1 NA TRBV4-2 CASSQESPGPPGNEQFF TGTGCCAGCAGCCAAGAATCTCCGGGACCCCCGGGGAATGAGCAGTTCTTC
NA TRBJ2-3 NA TRBV20-1 CSARENFYTDTQYF TGCAGTGCTAGAGAGAACTTCTACACAGATACGCAGTATTTT
NA TRBJ2-3 NA TRBV28 CASSQTGGVTDTQYF TGTGCCAGCAGTCAAACCGGGGGCGTCACAGATACGCAGTATTTT
NA TRBJ1-2 NA TRBV20-1 CSARDLRVHYGYTF TGCAGTGCTAGAGATCTCCGGGTACACTATGGCTACACCTTC
NA TRBJ2-1 NA TRBV4-2 CASSQVEGHEQFF TGTGCCAGCAGCCAAGTAGAAGGGCATGAGCAGTTCTTC
NA TRBJ2-5 NA TRBV28 CASSFLATPRAQYF TGTGCCAGCAGTTTTCTAGCGACTCCCCGCGCCCAGTACTTC
NA TRBJ2-1 NA TRBV10-1 CASSEARSNLVNEQFF TGCGCCAGCAGTGAGGCCCGGTCTAATCTTGTCAATGAGCAGTTCTTC
NA TRBJ2-7 NA TRBV7-8 CASSFSGPEREQYF TGTGCCAGCAGCTTCTCCGGGCCAGAACGCGAGCAGTACTTC
NA TRBJ2-7 TRBD1 TRBV28 CACSSTGVGSYEQYF TGTGCCTGCAGCTCGACAGGGGTCGGCTCCTACGAGCAGTACTTC
NA TRBJ2-7 TRBD2 TRBV4-1 CASSQGLAGEMGYEQYF TGCGCCAGCAGCCAAGGACTAGCGGGAGAGATGGGCTACGAGCAGTACTTC
NA TRBJ2-7 NA TRBV7-8 CASSLQLAFHEQYF TGTGCCAGCAGCTTACAATTAGCGTTCCACGAGCAGTACTTC
NA TRBJ2-7 NA TRBV2 CASSELGVISYEQYF TGTGCCAGCAGTGAATTGGGGGTCATCTCCTACGAGCAGTACTTC
NA TRBJ2-5 TRBD1 TRBV20-1 CSARDLLLEGQSQETQYF TGCAGTGCTAGAGATTTACTCCTAGAGGGACAGAGCCAAGAGACCCAGTACTTC
NA TRBJ2-1 TRBD2 TRBV10-2 CASAGRAGVYNEQFF TGCGCCAGCGCCGGACGAGCGGGAGTCTACAATGAGCAGTTCTTC
NA TRBJ2-3 TRBD2 TRBV5-6 CASSLVPSGILDTQYF TGTGCCAGCAGCTTGGTCCCTAGCGGGATTTTAGATACGCAGTATTTT
once TRBJ2-3 TRBD1 TRBV4-2 CASSRRAGGPSADTQYF TGTGCCAGCAGCCGCCGCGCAGGGGGCCCAAGTGCAGATACGCAGTATTTT
few TRBJ2-7 NA TRBV30 CAWSVGGGNEQYF TGTGCCTGGAGTGTTGGGGGGGGCAACGAGCAGTACTTC
once TRBJ2-1 NA TRBV3-1 CASSQDRVIIRGNEQFF TGTGCCAGCAGCCAAGATCGCGTAATAATCCGGGGCAATGAGCAGTTCTTC
NA TRBJ1-4 NA TRBV12-3/TRBV12-4 CASSFSAQTGEKLFF TGTGCCAGCAGTTTTTCGGCCCAGACCGGAGAAAAACTGTTTTTT
NA TRBJ2-1 TRBD2 TRBV20-1 CSADLSGTYNEQFF TGCAGTGCTGACCTTAGCGGGACGTACAATGAGCAGTTCTTC
NA TRBJ2-5 NA TRBV3-1 CASSQEGGHEETQYF TGTGCCAGCAGCCAAGAAGGAGGGCACGAAGAGACCCAGTACTTC
few TRBJ2-3 TRBD1 TRBV5-6 CASSPGQGGPPDTQYF TGTGCCAGCAGCCCTGGACAGGGGGGACCCCCAGATACGCAGTATTTT
NA TRBJ2-7 NA TRBV28 CATGLGEQYF TGTGCCACGGGACTGGGGGAGCAGTACTTC
NA TRBJ2-1 NA TRBV24-1 CATSDLGSSTGNEQFF TGTGCTACCAGTGATTTAGGATCGTCGACTGGGAATGAGCAGTTCTTC
few TRBJ2-7 TRBD1 TRBV9 CASSAGQKNSYEQYF TGTGCCAGCAGCGCGGGACAGAAAAACTCCTACGAGCAGTACTTC
few TRBJ2-7 NA TRBV7-9 CASSPRPREQYF TGTGCCAGCAGCCCCCGTCCGAGGGAGCAGTACTTC
NA TRBJ2-7 NA TRBV12-3/TRBV12-4 CASSFRHSSYEQYF TGTGCCAGCAGTTTCAGACACAGCTCCTACGAGCAGTACTTC
NA TRBJ2-2 NA TRBV18 CASSPQNTGELFF TGTGCCAGCAGCCCACAGAACACCGGGGAGCTGTTTTTT
few TRBJ2-3 NA TRBV5-1 CASSLTSRPSDTQYF TGCGCCAGCAGCTTGACTAGCCGCCCGTCAGATACGCAGTATTTT
NA TRBJ2-5 TRBD2 TRBV11-2 CASSLSGRNYNEQYF TGTGCCAGCAGCTTAAGCGGGAGAAATTACAATGAGCAGTACTTC
NA TRBJ2-7 NA TRBV20-1 CSASRGASYEQYF TGCAGTGCTAGTCGAGGGGCGTCCTACGAGCAGTACTTC
once TRBJ2-7 TRBD2 TRBV27 CASSLYGREVYEQYF TGTGCCAGCAGTTTATACGGGCGGGAGGTCTACGAGCAGTACTTC
NA TRBJ2-3 NA TRBV6-4 CASSARGSTDTQYF TGTGCCAGCAGTGCTCGGGGTAGCACAGATACGCAGTATTTT
NA TRBJ2-7 NA TRBV29-1 CSVGGGIQFEQYF TGCAGCGTTGGAGGTGGGATCCAGTTCGAGCAGTACTTC
once TRBJ1-4 NA TRBV6-1 CASRPDANEKLFF TGTGCCAGCAGGCCGGACGCGAATGAAAAACTGTTTTTT
NA TRBJ2-3 TRBD1 TRBV25-1 CASSANRGSVQYF TGTGCCAGCAGTGCAAACAGGGGGTCGGTGCAGTATTTT
NA TRBJ2-1 TRBD1 TRBV5-1 CASSSMTGGKYNNEQFF TGCGCCAGCAGCTCAATGACAGGGGGCAAATATAACAATGAGCAGTTCTTC
NA TRBJ2-1 NA TRBV10-3 CAIRRVDNEQFF TGTGCCATCAGGCGGGTGGACAATGAGCAGTTCTTC
NA TRBJ2-1 NA TRBV20-1 CSARASGAGEQFF TGCAGTGCTAGGGCTTCGGGAGCTGGTGAGCAGTTCTTC
NA TRBJ2-7 TRBD2 TRBV29-1 CSVGTSGGFYEQYF TGCAGCGTCGGGACTAGCGGGGGCTTCTACGAGCAGTACTTC
NA TRBJ1-1 TRBD1 TRBV18 CASSRLPWDRENTEAFF TGTGCCAGCTCACGGCTCCCGTGGGACAGAGAAAACACTGAAGCTTTCTTT
NA TRBJ2-7 NA TRBV10-3 CAISEQGCEQYF TGTGCCATCAGTGAGCAGGGGTGCGAGCAGTACTTC